The clone carrying this TCR beta chain showed up many times. These data come from a study of human T cells and chemical hapten exposure. TCRdb passed the RACE reads through MiXCR, listing each CDR3 protein once. The profile shows approximately 100,000 distinct CDR3 sequences, more than 9.5% of them singletons. With V trimmed by 6 bases and J by 0 bases, 8 bases remained unmatched. In germline, CDR1 is SQVTM, CDR2 ANQGSEA. The CDR3 extends over 15 amino acids. Time point reported: patch test 1, 2 weeks after DPC sensitization. Regarding treatment: therapeutic diphenylcyclopropenone sensitization with weekly scalp DPC.

The specimen was whole blood, collected in connection with sensitization to the hapten diphenylcyclopropenone (DPC). V gene TRBV29-1 combines with J gene TRBJ2-3, with TRBD1 identical over 8 bases. This sequence originates from a woman between 40 and 50 years old with alopecia areata. Some clones in this sample may be carry-over from other donors' samples. CDR3 bases: TGCAGCGTATCCCCGACAGGGGTTAGCACAGATACGCAGTATTTT. This encodes CSVSPTGVSTDTQYF.